The 24 T cell receptor beta chains listed next were all sequenced from one sample in a study of early T cells in non-severe SARS-CoV-2 infection (dated by TCRdb to 2020 to 2022). To prepare the library, 5' RACE was applied. Sequenced on a NextSeq 500. TCRdb trimmed public reads at Q25 via fastp, called clones via MiXCR and kept in-frame beta chains. Each entry merges the rows of one CDR3 protein and shows their most common DNA and genes. The sample table lists about 71,000 distinct CDR3 sequences, roughly 13% of them with a count of one. The ten most abundant clones make up more than 13% of the sample. Source material: whole blood. Receptor source: an adult who was a healthcare worker with PCR-confirmed SARS-CoV-2 infection or an uninfected control (not recorded which).

A few counts support this clonotype. This sequence joins TRBV11-2 and TRBJ2-7; possible D gene TRBD1, 5 bases. Deletions cut 4 bases from V and 1 base from J, with 11 bases between. The CDR3 is 14 residues long. Per germline, CDR1 SGHAT and CDR2 FQNNGV. CDR3 DNA: TGTGCCAGCAGCTCCGGACACCAGTCCTACGAGCAGTACTTC. Encoded protein: CASSSGHQSYEQYF.

V usage is TRBV27 and J usage is TRBJ2-3; D not resolved. Germline V CDR1 and CDR2: MNHEY, SMNVEV (reference sequence). CDR3 length: 14 residues. The V end lost 7 bases, the J end lost 1 base, and 12 bases lay between the germline ends. In DNA form, the CDR3 reads TGTGCCAGCACGAGGATTAGGGGCACAGATACGCAGTATTTT. Its translation: CASTRIRGTDTQYF.

This clonotype was picked up a small number of times. The chain combines TRBV4-3 with TRBJ2-1; D unclear. Germline CDR1 and CDR2: LGHNA and YSLEER. There are 14 residues in the CDR3. The ends were cut back, 0 bases at V and 5 bases at J, with 8 bases in the middle. As DNA, the CDR3 is TGCGCCAGCAGCCAAGACCCACAGAACAATGAGCAGTTCTTC. It translates to CASSQDPQNNEQFF.

The chain links TRBV7-9 to TRBJ1-2; possible D gene TRBD1, 5 bases. V was clipped by 3 bases and J by 2 bases, with 10 bases between them. The CDR3 spans 14 residues. Germline V CDR1 and CDR2: SEHNR, FQNEAQ (reference sequence). For the CDR3, the DNA is TGTGCCAGCAGCTTGTCCTGGGGCAACTATGGCTACACCTTC. It translates to CASSLSWGNYGYTF.

In its sample, this clonotype was seen a few times. This chain links TRBV5-1 with TRBJ2-5; D is unresolved. This CDR3 contains 11 residues. Looked up from germline, CDR1 is SGHRS and CDR2 is YFSETQ. The V end lost 5 bases, the J end lost 6 bases, and 8 bases lay between the germline ends. CDR3 amino acids: CASSNRKTQYF. The CDR3, as DNA: TGCGCCAGCAGTAACAGAAAGACCCAGTACTTC.

The J gene is TRBJ1-5, the V gene TRBV28, with D maybe TRBD1 (6 bases). The V and J ends lost 3 bases and 4 bases respectively, with 10 bases between them. The CDR3 covers 14 residues. Germline V gene lookup returns CDR1 MDHEN and CDR2 SYDVKM. CDR3 in DNA: TGTGCCAGCAGTTTGTACAGGGATAATCAGCCCCAGCATTTT. It translates to CASSLYRDNQPQHF.

V and J are TRBV15 and TRBJ1-1; the match to TRBD1 covers 8 bases. The ends lost 7 bases at V and 5 bases at J; junction bases unmatched: 9. CDR1 and CDR2 (germline): LNHNV, YYDKDF (reference sequence). This CDR3 has 14 residues. The CDR3 DNA follows: TGTGCCACCACGCAGGGGGCGGAAGGAACTGAAGCTTTCTTT. This encodes CATTQGAEGTEAFF.

The chain uses TRBV20-1 and TRBJ2-1, with a possible D match to TRBD1 (6 bases). CDR1 and CDR2 from the germline V gene are DFQATT and SNEGSKA (reference sequence). The V end lost 3 bases, the J end lost 0 bases, and 9 bases lay between the germline ends. The CDR3 is 14 amino acids. CDR3 DNA: TGCAGTGCTAGCTGGACAGCCTCCTACAATGAGCAGTTCTTC. Translating gives CSASWTASYNEQFF.

This clonotype was counted ten times or more. The J gene is TRBJ2-3, the V gene TRBV7-8; 7 nucleotides match TRBD1. With V trimmed by 5 bases and J by 1 base, 9 bases remained unmatched. Germline V gene sequence: CDR1 SGHVS, CDR2 FQNEAQ. The CDR3 spans 16 residues. CDR3 sequence: CASSLGTGQRTDTQYF. The CDR3 bases are TGTGCCAGCAGCCTCGGAACGGGACAGCGCACAGATACGCAGTATTTT.

This clonotype has only a few counts. This sequence joins TRBV6-6 and TRBJ2-7, with no clear D. The CDR3 covers 11 residues. V shed 6 bases and J shed 7 bases, with 10 bases lying between them. Germline V gives CDR1 MNHNY, CDR2 SVGAGI (reference sequence). The CDR3 loop reads CASSPQGEQYF. The CDR3, as DNA: TGTGCCAGCAGCCCCCAAGGGGAGCAGTACTTC.

J is TRBJ1-2 and V is TRBV7-8; D not certain. The V end was cut by 5 bases, the J end by 5 bases, with 18 bases between. Germline assignment: CDR1 SGHVS and CDR2 FQNEAQ. The CDR3 spans 15 residues. The CDR3 DNA follows: TGTGCCAGCAGCCCGCACCCCAACAACCCTTATGGCTACACCTTC. This gives the protein CASSPHPNNPYGYTF.

This chain connects TRBV5-1 to TRBJ1-1; TRBD1 is a possible D gene (6 bases). The V end lost 0 bases, the J end lost 4 bases, and 13 bases lay between the germline ends. The CDR3 length is 15 residues. CDR1 and CDR2 (germline): SGHRS, YFSETQ. CDR3 sequence: CASSLDPGVRTEAFF. CDR3 nucleotides: TGCGCCAGCAGCTTGGACCCAGGGGTACGCACTGAAGCTTTCTTT.

This clonotype was counted between two and nine times. V usage is TRBV20-1 and J usage is TRBJ2-7; D perhaps matches TRBD2 (5 bases). This CDR3 region has 15 residues. V shed 1 base and J shed 5 bases, with 18 bases lying between them. Germline-derived CDR1 and CDR2 are DFQATT and SNEGSKA (reference sequence). The CDR3 protein is CSARAEAPLLDEQYF. The CDR3 DNA reads as TGCAGTGCTAGAGCGGAGGCCCCTCTCCTCGACGAGCAGTACTTC.

The chain recombines TRBV6-4 with TRBJ1-5; D is uncertain. CDR3 length: 16 residues. Germline V CDR1 and CDR2: MRHNA, SNTAGT. Trimming left V 3 bases short and J 7 bases short, with 19 bases between. CDR3 coding DNA: TGTGCCAGCAGTGAACGTCTAGGAACGATAAGCCAGCCCCAGCATTTT. Amino acids: CASSERLGTISQPQHF.

Ten or more counts support this clonotype. This sequence joins TRBV18 and TRBJ2-2, with a tentative D call TRBD2 (6 bases). Trimming took 4 bases from V and 2 from J, leaving 8 bases between them. The CDR3 covers 14 residues. In germline, CDR1 is KGHSH, CDR2 LQKENI. CDR3 coding DNA: TGTGCCAGCTCACAGGGACTTAACACCGGGGAGCTGTTTTTT. As protein: CASSQGLNTGELFF.

This clonotype was observed a few times. The CDR3 spells CSVVGQISGANVLTF. The CDR3 DNA reads TGCAGCGTTGTTGGGCAGATCTCTGGGGCCAACGTCCTGACTTTC. The V gene is TRBV29-1, the J gene TRBJ2-6; D uncertain. CDR1 is SQVTM and CDR2 is ANQGSEA in the germline V gene. The CDR3 has 15 amino acids. Trimming removed 4 bases from V and 0 bases from J, with 10 bases in between.

This clonotype was seen at least ten times. The chain carries TRBV19 and TRBJ2-1, with D perhaps TRBD2 (5 bases). Trimming took off 5 bases at V and 7 bases at J, with 9 bases between the two ends. CDR3 length equals 12 residues. Germline CDR1 is LNHDA and CDR2 is SQIVND (reference sequence). The CDR3 loop is CASSRGLNEQFF. The DNA of the CDR3 is TGTGCCAGTAGTCGCGGGTTGAATGAGCAGTTCTTC.

The rearrangement joins TRBV29-1 to TRBJ1-2, with D maybe TRBD1 (5 bases). The V end was cut by 4 bases, the J end by 4 bases, with 19 bases between. The CDR3 covers 15 residues. Germline V gene lookup returns CDR1 SQVTM and CDR2 ANQGSEA. CDR3 coding DNA: TGCAGCGTTGGCCACGCCCGGGGGGGAGGCTATGGCTACACCTTC. Protein sequence: CSVGHARGGGYGYTF.

This clonotype showed up just a few times. The rearrangement uses TRBV3-1 and TRBJ2-1; 9 bases are shared with TRBD2. Germline CDR1 LGHDT, CDR2 YNNKEL (reference sequence). The V gene end was trimmed by 3 bases and the J gene end by 2 bases; junction bases not matched to a gene: 5. This CDR3 comprises 16 residues. CDR3 DNA sequence: TGTGCCAGCAGCCACTTAGCGGGGGCCCCCTACAATGAGCAGTTCTTC. Translated: CASSHLAGAPYNEQFF.

The rearrangement joins TRBV29-1 to TRBJ1-1, with unresolved D. The CDR3 runs 14 residues. Germline values: CDR1 SQVTM, CDR2 ANQGSEA. The germline V and J ends were trimmed by 7 bases and 0 bases, with 15 bases remaining between them. The CDR3 region is CSADLTSMNTEAFF. CDR3 in DNA: TGCAGCGCGGATCTGACATCGATGAACACTGAAGCTTTCTTT.

V usage is TRBV12-3 or TRBV12-4 and J usage is TRBJ2-1; no firm D call. The ends were cut back, 8 bases at V and 2 bases at J, with 4 bases in the middle. The CDR3 has 11 amino acids. The CDR3 is CASVAYNEQFF. CDR3 nucleotide sequence: TGTGCCAGCGTTGCCTACAATGAGCAGTTCTTC.

J is TRBJ2-3 and V is TRBV10-2; TRBD2 matches at 8 bases. V shed 2 bases, J shed 3 bases, and the junction held 1 base outside the gene matches. The CDR3 length is 14 residues. Germline-derived CDR1 and CDR2 are WSHSY and SAAADI. CDR3 DNA sequence: TGCGCCAGCAGTGAGCGGGGGGGGACAGATACGCAGTATTTT. It specifies CASSERGGTDTQYF.

This clonotype came up many times. This chain joins TRBV12-3 or TRBV12-4 and TRBJ2-3; TRBD2 agrees at 8 bases. The CDR3 runs 14 residues. V shed 7 bases and J 4 bases; nucleotides not matched to a gene: 7. The CDR3 nucleotides are TGTGCCAGCACCTGGACGGGGGGGTCAGATACGCAGTATTTT. Amino acid sequence: CASTWTGGSDTQYF.

This clonotype has more than one count but fewer than ten. This chain uses TRBV29-1 with TRBJ1-2, with D perhaps TRBD1 (6 bases). Trimming pared 4 bases from V and 4 bases from J, leaving 13 bases between. This CDR3 region has 13 residues. Germline-derived CDR1 and CDR2 are SQVTM and ANQGSEA. The chain's CDR3 is CSVAQGQTYGYTF. DNA for the CDR3: TGCAGCGTTGCCCAAGGACAGACCTATGGCTACACCTTC.